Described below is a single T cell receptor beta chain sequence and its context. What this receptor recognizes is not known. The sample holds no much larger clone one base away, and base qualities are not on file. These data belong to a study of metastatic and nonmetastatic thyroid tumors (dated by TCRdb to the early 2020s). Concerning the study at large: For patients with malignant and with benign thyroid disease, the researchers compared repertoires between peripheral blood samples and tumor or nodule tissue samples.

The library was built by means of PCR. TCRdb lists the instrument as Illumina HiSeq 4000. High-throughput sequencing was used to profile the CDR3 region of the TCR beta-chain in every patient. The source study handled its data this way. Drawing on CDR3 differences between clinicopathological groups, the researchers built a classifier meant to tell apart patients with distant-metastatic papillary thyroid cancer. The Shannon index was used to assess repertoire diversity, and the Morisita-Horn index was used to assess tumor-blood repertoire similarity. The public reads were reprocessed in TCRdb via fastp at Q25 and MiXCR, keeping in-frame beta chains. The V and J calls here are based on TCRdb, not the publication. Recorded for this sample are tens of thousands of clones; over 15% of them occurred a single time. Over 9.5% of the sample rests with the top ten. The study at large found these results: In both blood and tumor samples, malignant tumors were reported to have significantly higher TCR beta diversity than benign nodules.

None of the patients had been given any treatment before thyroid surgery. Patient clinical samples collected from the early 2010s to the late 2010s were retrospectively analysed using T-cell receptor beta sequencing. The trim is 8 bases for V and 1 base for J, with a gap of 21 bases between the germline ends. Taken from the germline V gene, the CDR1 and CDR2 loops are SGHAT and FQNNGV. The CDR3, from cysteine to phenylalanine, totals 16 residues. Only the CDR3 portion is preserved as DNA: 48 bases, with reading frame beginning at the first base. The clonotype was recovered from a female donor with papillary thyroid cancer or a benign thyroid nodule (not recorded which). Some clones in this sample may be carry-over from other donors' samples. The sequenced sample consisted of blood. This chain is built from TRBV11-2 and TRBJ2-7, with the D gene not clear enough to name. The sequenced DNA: TGTGCCAGCTCCTTAGGTCCCCGTGTAGGATCCTACGAGCAGTACTTC. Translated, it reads CASSLGPRVGSYEQYF.